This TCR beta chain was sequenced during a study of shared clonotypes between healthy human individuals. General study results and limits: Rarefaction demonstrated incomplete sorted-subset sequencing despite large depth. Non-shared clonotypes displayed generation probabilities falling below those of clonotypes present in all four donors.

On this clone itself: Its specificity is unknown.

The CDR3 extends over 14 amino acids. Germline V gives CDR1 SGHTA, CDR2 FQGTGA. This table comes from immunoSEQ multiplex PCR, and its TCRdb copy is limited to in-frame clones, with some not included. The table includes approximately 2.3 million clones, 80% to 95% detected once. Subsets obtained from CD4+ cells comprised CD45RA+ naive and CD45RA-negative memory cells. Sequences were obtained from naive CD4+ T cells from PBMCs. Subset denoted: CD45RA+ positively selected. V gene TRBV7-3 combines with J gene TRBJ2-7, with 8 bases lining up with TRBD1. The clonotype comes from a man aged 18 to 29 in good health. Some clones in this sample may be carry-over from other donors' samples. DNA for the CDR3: TGTGCGAGCGCCCAGGGGGCCGACTCCTACGAGCAGTACTTC. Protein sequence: CASAQGADSYEQYF.